The following is a T cell receptor (beta chain) sequence with its context. The data were obtained in a study of blood T cell repertoires in COVID-19. Across the whole study: The cDNA or gDNA used as material had been derived from T cells, B-cell-depleted T cells, or PBMCs.

Germline lookup yields CDR1 SEHNR and CDR2 FQNEAQ (reference sequence). CDR3 length equals 14 residues. With V trimmed by 1 base and J by 7 bases, 4 bases remained unmatched. Study processing details: Nucleated cell counts were estimated from reference gene primer amplification. Sequencing was performed with immunoSEQ multiplex PCR; in TCRdb, only in-frame clones are kept and a portion is missing. V and J calls and clone size are given by that table; D and trimming were obtained from the DNA. The table has about 140,000 clones, approximately 83% seen once. The sequencing sample was made of peripheral blood. This sequence was found in a human donor in a cohort sampled during active COVID-19. The V gene is TRBV7-9, the J gene TRBJ2-1; TRBD2 matches at 7 bases. CDR3 bases: TGTGCCAGCAGCTTAGTCCAGCGGGGAAATGAGCAGTTCTTC. Residues: CASSLVQRGNEQFF.